The next 27 T cell receptor beta chains were all read from a single sample in a study of shared clonotypes between healthy human individuals. The data were produced by immunoSEQ multiplex PCR, yet TCRdb's version contains in-frame clones alone and is incomplete. The repertoire has fewer than 1 million clones, 96% of them found once; the top ten carry under 0.3%. CD45RO-negative, CCR7-positively selected cells formed the naive CD8 fraction, excluding terminally differentiated effector memory CD45RA+ cells. Sequencing used naive CD8+ T cells sorted from blood. These receptors all stem from a man under 40 in good health.

J is TRBJ2-7 and V is TRBV5-4, with 8 bases identical to TRBD2. V was pared by 6 bases and J by 6 bases, with 8 bases of the junction left unmatched. Germline loops: CDR1 SGHNT, CDR2 YYREEE (reference sequence). CDR3 size: 13 residues. DNA for the CDR3: TGTGCCAGCACTCCGGGAGGGGTCAGCGAGCAGTACTTC. Its protein is CASTPGGVSEQYF.

This clone was seen only once. The chain recombines TRBV28 with TRBJ2-1; 9 bases are a match to TRBD2. The CDR3 extends over 16 amino acids. The junction had 9 bases not matched to a gene; V was cut back by 2 bases and J by 7 bases. Germline V lookup: CDR1 MDHEN, CDR2 SYDVKM. CDR3 sequence (DNA): TGTGCCAGCAGTTTAGTTCGCGGGAGGGCCCGGAATGAGCAGTTCTTC. Its protein product is CASSLVRGRARNEQFF.

The CDR3 loop reads CASSSNRGWGQGTYNEQFF. CDR3 nucleotide sequence: TGTGCCAGCAGCTCGAATCGGGGGTGGGGACAGGGCACGTACAATGAGCAGTTCTTC. This sequence joins TRBV7-9 and TRBJ2-1, with 9 nucleotides matching TRBD1. Germline V gene sequence: CDR1 SEHNR, CDR2 FQNEAQ (reference sequence). After removal of 4 bases from V and 4 bases from J, the junction contained 17 bases not matched to a gene. This CDR3 contains 19 residues.

This clone was observed once. V is TRBV27 and J is TRBJ1-3, with 7 bases identical to TRBD1. The CDR3 is made up of 15 amino acids. Trimming at V came to 5 bases and at J to 4 bases, leaving 8 bases not matched to a gene. Looked up from germline, CDR1 is MNHEY and CDR2 is SMNVEV (reference sequence). Here the CDR3 reads CASSPRQGVGNTIYF. In DNA form, the CDR3 reads TGTGCCAGCAGTCCGAGACAGGGAGTGGGAAACACCATATATTTT.

This chain joins TRBV5-1 and TRBJ2-7; 7 bases agree with TRBD1. The trim removed 0 bases at V and 1 base at J, leaving 4 bases unmatched. Germline V gives CDR1 SGHRS, CDR2 YFSETQ. The CDR3 length is 15 residues. Written as DNA, the CDR3 is TGCGCCAGCAGCTTGGAACAGGGGCGATCCTACGAGCAGTACTTC. Protein sequence: CASSLEQGRSYEQYF.

This chain links TRBV5-1 with TRBJ1-2, with 7 bases matching TRBD1. The germline CDR1 and CDR2 sequences are SGHRS and YFSETQ. The ends lost 0 bases at V and 8 bases at J; junction bases unmatched: 7. This CDR3 spans 14 amino acids. Written as DNA, the CDR3 is TGCGCCAGCAGCTTGGAAGGGGGCGCGAAAGGCTACACCTTC. Protein product: CASSLEGGAKGYTF.

This rearrangement joins TRBV27 to TRBJ2-5; a weak D match, TRBD2 (6 bases). The CDR3 length is 15 residues. Per the germline V gene, CDR1 is MNHEY and CDR2 is SMNVEV (reference sequence). The V end lost 5 bases, the J end lost 4 bases, and 17 bases lay between the germline ends. The CDR3 DNA reads TGTGCCAGCAGTCGGGACTCCCAACGCGGAGAGACCCAGTACTTC. Translated: CASSRDSQRGETQYF.

About this clone itself: Within the sample, other DNA sequences also encode this same CDR3. V is TRBV27 and J is TRBJ2-7; the match to TRBD1 covers 10 bases. Germline loops: CDR1 MNHEY, CDR2 SMNVEV (reference sequence). V lost 5 bases and J lost 2; bases outside the gene matches: 6. This CDR3 is 15 amino acids long. The CDR3 sequence: CASSLGQGGTYEQYF. Here the CDR3 DNA reads TGTGCCAGCAGTCTAGGACAGGGGGGTACCTACGAGCAGTACTTC.

The V gene is TRBV9, the J gene TRBJ1-3; no clear D. Trimming cost V 0 bases and J 4 bases, with 11 bases left between them. CDR3 size: 15 residues. The germline CDR1 and CDR2 sequences are SGDLS and YYNGEE. CDR3 sequence reads: CASSVEKGSGNTIYF. The CDR3 DNA reads TGTGCCAGCAGCGTAGAAAAGGGTTCGGGAAACACCATATATTTT.

The chain links TRBV19 to TRBJ1-5; 7 nucleotides match TRBD1. Per germline, CDR1 LNHDA and CDR2 SQIVND (reference sequence). Unmatched junction bases numbered 14, after V lost 4 bases and J lost 2 bases. The CDR3 sequence is 18 residues long. The CDR3 bases are TGTGCCAGTAGTAAAGACAGGGAAGTTATAACGGGCAATCAGCCCCAGCATTTT. Encoded protein: CASSKDREVITGNQPQHF.

As DNA, the CDR3 is TGTGCCAGCAGCCAGGACATGGGTTACACCCAGTACTTC. It codes for CASSQDMGYTQYF. The J gene is TRBJ2-5, the V gene TRBV7-9; tentative D call: TRBD1 (5 bases). Trimming removed 5 bases from V and 8 bases from J, with 15 bases in between. CDR1 and CDR2 (germline): SEHNR, FQNEAQ (reference sequence). This CDR3 has 13 amino acids.

This chain connects TRBV28 to TRBJ2-3, with no clear D. Germline V lookup: CDR1 MDHEN, CDR2 SYDVKM. V was shortened by 1 base and J by 5 bases, with 13 bases between the two germline ends. The CDR3 length is 15 residues. The CDR3 loop is CASSLLVGGGDTQYF. Written as DNA, the CDR3 is TGTGCCAGCAGTTTATTGGTGGGCGGTGGAGATACGCAGTATTTT.

This chain joins TRBV27 and TRBJ2-7, with a weak D call TRBD1 (6 bases). Germline assignment: CDR1 MNHEY and CDR2 SMNVEV (reference sequence). Deletions cut 5 bases from V and 3 bases from J, with 11 bases between. There are 13 residues in the CDR3. CDR3 in amino acids: CASSITDSYEQYF. For the CDR3, the DNA is TGTGCCAGCAGTATCACGGACAGCTACGAGCAGTACTTC.

This chain connects TRBV5-1 to TRBJ2-3; 9 nucleotides match TRBD2. V lost 4 bases, J lost 5 bases, and 14 bases stayed unmatched. The CDR3 covers 17 residues. Germline CDR1 is SGHRS and CDR2 is YFSETQ. Written as DNA, the CDR3 is TGCGCCAGCAGCGTGCCCGAGGAGCGGGAGGAGGAAGATACGCAGTATTTT. It translates to CASSVPEEREEEDTQYF.

The chain recombines TRBV4-1 with TRBJ2-7; D remains ambiguous. The CDR3 runs 15 residues. Trimming removed 0 bases from V and 9 bases from J, with 18 bases in between. Germline CDR1 is MGHRA and CDR2 is YSYEKL. The CDR3 sequence: CASSQENLAVSGQYF. The CDR3 nucleotides are TGCGCCAGCAGCCAAGAAAATCTGGCGGTCTCGGGGCAGTACTTC.

The V call is TRBV2, the J call TRBJ2-3; D ambiguous. This CDR3 is built from 16 residues. With 7 bases removed from V and 0 bases from J, the gap between germline ends came to 17 bases. Germline CDR1 and CDR2: SNHLY and FYNNEI. The CDR3 region is CASTGWATQSTDTQYF. CDR3 coding DNA: TGTGCCAGCACAGGCTGGGCGACTCAGAGCACAGATACGCAGTATTTT.

The rearrangement joins TRBV10-2 to TRBJ2-3; 12 positions match TRBD2. CDR1 WSHSY and CDR2 SAAADI come from the germline V gene. V was clipped by 7 bases and J by 4 bases; unmatched bases: 9. The CDR3 spans 16 residues. CDR3 in DNA: TGCGCCAGCAAATCCGCGACTAGCGGGAGTTCAGATACGCAGTATTTT. Translating it yields CASKSATSGSSDTQYF.

The chain couples TRBV13 to TRBJ2-1; 12 nucleotides agree with TRBD2. With 5 bases clipped from V and 7 bases from J, the junction kept 9 bases outside the gene matches. There are 16 residues in the CDR3. Germline CDR1 is PRHDT and CDR2 is FYEKMQ (reference sequence). CDR3 loop: CASSPRTSGNRNEQFF. CDR3 coding DNA: TGTGCCAGCAGCCCAAGGACTAGCGGGAACCGGAATGAGCAGTTCTTC.

A single count supports this clone. The chain uses TRBV5-8 and TRBJ2-1; 9 nucleotides align to TRBD1. Germline-derived CDR1 and CDR2 are SGHTS and YDEGEE. Trimming took 4 bases from V and 4 from J; bases not matched to a gene: 9. CDR3 length: 16 residues. The CDR3 sequence is CASSPQGAPLYNEQFF. CDR3 coding DNA: TGTGCCAGCAGCCCACAGGGGGCCCCCCTATACAATGAGCAGTTCTTC.

The chain carries TRBV6-4 and TRBJ1-1, with TRBD1 matching 8 bases. The J segment lost 5 bases and the V segment lost 6 bases, leaving 5 bases of the junction unmatched. In germline, CDR1 is MRHNA, CDR2 SNTAGT. This CDR3 has 13 amino acids. For the CDR3, the DNA is TGTGCCAGCAGCCGCGGACAGGGAACTGAAGCTTTCTTT. It is translated as CASSRGQGTEAFF.

The V call is TRBV6-1, the J call TRBJ1-5, with D maybe TRBD1 (5 bases). The CDR3 is made up of 15 amino acids. The V gene's germline CDR1 is MNHNS and CDR2 SASEGT. Trimming shortened V by 2 bases and J by 0 bases, and 8 bases separated the two germline ends. For the CDR3, the DNA is TGTGCCAGCAGTGAACTCAGGGATAGCAATCAGCCCCAGCATTTT. This encodes CASSELRDSNQPQHF.

The V call is TRBV6-6, the J call TRBJ1-5; TRBD1 is a possible D gene (5 bases). CDR1 is MNHNY and CDR2 is SVGAGI in the germline V gene (reference sequence). V was pared by 10 bases and J by 0 bases, with 13 bases between. CDR3 size: 14 residues. CDR3 sequence: CATWDLYSNQPQHF. CDR3 coding DNA: TGTGCCACCTGGGACCTTTATAGCAATCAGCCCCAGCATTTT.

The J gene is TRBJ1-1, the V gene TRBV27; TRBD1 is a possible D gene (5 bases). The length of the CDR3 is 12 residues. Germline CDR1 and CDR2: MNHEY and SMNVEV (reference sequence). Trimming removed 8 bases from V and 1 base from J, with 8 bases in between. The CDR3 sequence: CASRDPNTEAFF. The CDR3 coding sequence is TGTGCCAGCCGGGACCCGAACACTGAAGCTTTCTTT.

This sequence joins TRBV4-1 and TRBJ2-1; the match to TRBD2 covers 7 bases. V shed 4 bases, J shed 8 bases, and the junction held 11 bases outside the gene matches. The germline CDR1 and CDR2 sequences are MGHRA and YSYEKL. The CDR3 totals 15 residues. The CDR3 region is CASSRSPGREDEQFF. DNA of the CDR3: TGCGCCAGCAGCCGATCCCCGGGCCGGGAGGATGAGCAGTTCTTC.

The V call is TRBV6-1, the J call TRBJ1-1; no reliable D call. This CDR3 has 16 residues. V was pared by 0 bases and J by 2 bases, with 13 bases between. Looked up from germline, CDR1 is MNHNS and CDR2 is SASEGT. CDR3 loop: CASSEALLGYNTEAFF. The CDR3 nucleotides are TGTGCCAGCAGTGAAGCGCTTCTGGGGTACAACACTGAAGCTTTCTTT.

This chain links TRBV5-5 with TRBJ2-7, with D maybe TRBD1 (5 bases). CDR1 is SGHKS, CDR2 YYEKEE, per germline (reference sequence). The CDR3 sequence is 11 residues long. Trimming removed 2 bases at V and 7 bases at J, with 7 bases between. CDR3: CASSFNREQYF. CDR3 nucleotides: TGTGCCAGCAGCTTTAACAGGGAGCAGTACTTC.

This chain uses TRBV29-1 with TRBJ2-7; 14 bases line up with TRBD2. The CDR3 is 15 residues long. Germline V gene data show CDR1 as SQVTM and CDR2 as ANQGSEA. J gave up 5 bases and V 2 bases, and 5 bases lay outside the gene matches. The CDR3 loop is CSVEPGLAGVDEQYF. The CDR3 nucleotides read TGCAGCGTTGAACCGGGACTAGCGGGAGTGGACGAGCAGTACTTC.